This T cell receptor (beta chain) was obtained from a study of Ad26.COV2.S vaccination and SARS-CoV-2 variants (dated by TCRdb to the early 2020s). For the study in its entirety: Vaccine-arm donors came from COV1001, a multicentre, randomized, double-blind, placebo-controlled phase I-IIa trial of Ad26.COV2.S in healthy adults. Ad26.COV2.S was given intramuscularly at 5x10^10 or 1x10^11 viral particles, as a single shot or as two shots 56 days apart. Throughout the experiments and outcome assessment, investigators stayed blinded to trial group allocation. TCRbeta repertoire sequencing was used to assess the specificity and breadth of SARS-CoV-2-reactive T cell receptors after Ad26.COV2.S vaccination. Participants in the trial were split at random into five groups of five each, receiving low-dose or high-dose Ad26.COV2.S once or twice, or else placebo on both occasions. A total of approximately 32 samples were included in the TCR-sequenced set, comprising around 19 Ad26.COV2.S vaccine recipients, 5 placebo recipients and 8 SARS-CoV-2 convalescent individuals. General findings and caveats noted by the study authors: It was noted by the authors that total T cell responses may have been underestimated by the TCR breadth and depth analyses. Vaccine and placebo recipients had similar non-spike TCR breadth, a finding consistent with the vaccine containing only spike. Spike-specific TCR breadth was higher in Ad26.COV2.S recipients than in placebo recipients (P = 0.0014). After vaccination, spike-specific CD8+ and CD4+ T cell responses were reported to show substantial breadth. The study lacked the statistical power to compare responses across vaccine doses or regimens.

This clone was seen only a few times. Its antigen is unknown. No base quality values were provided; no much bigger clone lies one nucleotide off. Sample treatment or condition, as interpreted from the label and publication: roughly 20 received Ad26.COV2.S at low or high dose, single or two shots; 5 received placebo; per-sample allocation not given. Repertoires of vaccine and placebo recipients were sequenced from samples collected on day 63 after the first injection. Between 29 July and 7 August 2020, Cohort 1b enrolled about two dozen adults aged 18-55 years at one site in Boston, USA. Ad26.COV2.S was a replication-incompetent adenovirus type 26 vector that expressed a prefusion-stabilized SARS-CoV-2 spike protein derived from the original Wuhan strain. TCRbeta CDR3 regions were sequenced with the immunoSEQ Assay. After extraction, genomic DNA underwent amplification by bias-controlled multiplex PCR, followed by high-throughput sequencing. As for how the authors treated the data: To quantify the absolute abundance of every unique TCRbeta CDR3 region, sequences were collapsed and filtered. T cell fraction was estimated by normalization of TCRbeta template counts to usable DNA, with usable DNA being measured through amplification of reference genes present in all nucleated cells. Repertoire TCRs were annotated as SARS-CoV-2-specific by exact matching of V gene, CDR3 amino acid sequence and J gene to a known reactive TCR set. The reference SARS-CoV-2 TCR set was derived from MIRA and filtered for enrichment in COVID-19-positive ImmuneCODE repertoires, a step that removed public or cross-reactive TCRs. Using the MIRA antigens, annotated TCRs were further analysed by specific ORF or by position within an ORF. Breadth was defined as the number of annotated unique rearrangements divided by the total number of unique productive rearrangements, and depth was defined as the summed frequency of the annotated unique rearrangements. Group comparisons of TCR breadth used two-sided Wilcoxon rank-sum tests. The clones in this table, taken by TCRdb from immuneACCESS, are in-frame only. Not every clone is retained; where verified, under half of the shortfall comes from an unresolved V gene, and the cause of the rest is unknown. V, J and clone size are taken as reported in that table, and D and trimming were inferred from the DNA itself. This sample lists around 450,000 clones; roughly 87% were detected once. The ten largest clones take up about 2.5% of the sample.

The CDR3 goes from the cysteine to the phenylalanine over 15 residues. The retained sequence is limited to the CDR3, 45 bases, with the frame set at the first base. Cut back by 5 bases and 6 bases, the V and J ends lie 14 bases apart. Via the germline V gene, CDR1 is SGHTA and CDR2 FQGNSA. The clonotype originates from a person between 18 and 60 years old who received the Ad26.COV2.S COVID-19 vaccine or a placebo. Sequenced here: peripheral blood, sampled in a trial of Ad26.COV2.S vaccine versus placebo. In this chain, TRBV7-2 is recombined with TRBJ1-6; a weak D assignment points to TRBD1 (5 bases agree). The bases read TGTGCCAGCAGCGAACAACAGGCGTCTAATTCACCCCTCCACTTT. Translated, this is CASSEQQASNSPLHF. Outside the CDR3, residues come from the reference TRBV7-2 and TRBJ1-6 proteins, so the full variable domain is: GAGVSQSPSNKVTEKGKDVELRCDPISGHTALYWYRQSLGQGLEFLIYFQGNSAPDKSGLPSDRFSAERTGGSVSTLTIQRTQQEDSAVYLCASSEQQASNSPLHFGNGTRLTVT.